This T cell receptor (beta chain) derives from a study of CD8+CD57+ T cells in acquired aplastic anemia. CDR1 is MDHEN, CDR2 SYDVKM, per germline. Trimming removed 6 bases at V and 3 bases at J, with 11 bases between. The CDR3 length is 13 residues. CDR3 and TCR beta VDJ profiling relied on genomic DNA as the template. TCRdb reprocessed the reads via MiXCR and lists one record per CDR3 protein. This table holds 150,000 to 200,000 distinct CDR3 sequences, around 65% found once. This receptor was identified in a human donor with severe aplastic anemia or a healthy control (not recorded which). The sample taken for sequencing was sorted CD4+, CD8+, or CD8+CD57+ T cells (not recorded which) from PBMCs. The V and J genes are TRBV28 and TRBJ1-2; D gene unclear. The CDR3 DNA reads TGTGCCAGCAGCGTAGGACTCGACTATGGCTACACCTTC. Translated, it gives CASSVGLDYGYTF.